This T cell receptor (beta chain) stems from a study of early T cells in non-severe SARS-CoV-2 infection. There are 12 residues in the CDR3. The germline gives CDR1 DFQATT, CDR2 SNEGSKA (reference sequence). V shed 0 bases and J shed 6 bases, with 5 bases lying between them. Researchers attached unique molecular identifiers to individual cDNA molecules. MiXCR, run by TCRdb on the 5' RACE reads, gives a single entry per CDR3 protein. The sample consists of some 80,000 distinct CDR3 sequences, 9% to 15% of them appearing once. This rearrangement joins TRBV20-1 to TRBJ2-2; D may be TRBD2 (5 bases). The origin of this receptor is an adult who was a healthcare worker with PCR-confirmed SARS-CoV-2 infection or an uninfected control (not recorded which). Material for sequencing was whole blood. The CDR3: CSAREGAGELFF. The CDR3 nucleotides are TGCAGTGCTAGAGAGGGAGCCGGGGAGCTGTTTTTT.